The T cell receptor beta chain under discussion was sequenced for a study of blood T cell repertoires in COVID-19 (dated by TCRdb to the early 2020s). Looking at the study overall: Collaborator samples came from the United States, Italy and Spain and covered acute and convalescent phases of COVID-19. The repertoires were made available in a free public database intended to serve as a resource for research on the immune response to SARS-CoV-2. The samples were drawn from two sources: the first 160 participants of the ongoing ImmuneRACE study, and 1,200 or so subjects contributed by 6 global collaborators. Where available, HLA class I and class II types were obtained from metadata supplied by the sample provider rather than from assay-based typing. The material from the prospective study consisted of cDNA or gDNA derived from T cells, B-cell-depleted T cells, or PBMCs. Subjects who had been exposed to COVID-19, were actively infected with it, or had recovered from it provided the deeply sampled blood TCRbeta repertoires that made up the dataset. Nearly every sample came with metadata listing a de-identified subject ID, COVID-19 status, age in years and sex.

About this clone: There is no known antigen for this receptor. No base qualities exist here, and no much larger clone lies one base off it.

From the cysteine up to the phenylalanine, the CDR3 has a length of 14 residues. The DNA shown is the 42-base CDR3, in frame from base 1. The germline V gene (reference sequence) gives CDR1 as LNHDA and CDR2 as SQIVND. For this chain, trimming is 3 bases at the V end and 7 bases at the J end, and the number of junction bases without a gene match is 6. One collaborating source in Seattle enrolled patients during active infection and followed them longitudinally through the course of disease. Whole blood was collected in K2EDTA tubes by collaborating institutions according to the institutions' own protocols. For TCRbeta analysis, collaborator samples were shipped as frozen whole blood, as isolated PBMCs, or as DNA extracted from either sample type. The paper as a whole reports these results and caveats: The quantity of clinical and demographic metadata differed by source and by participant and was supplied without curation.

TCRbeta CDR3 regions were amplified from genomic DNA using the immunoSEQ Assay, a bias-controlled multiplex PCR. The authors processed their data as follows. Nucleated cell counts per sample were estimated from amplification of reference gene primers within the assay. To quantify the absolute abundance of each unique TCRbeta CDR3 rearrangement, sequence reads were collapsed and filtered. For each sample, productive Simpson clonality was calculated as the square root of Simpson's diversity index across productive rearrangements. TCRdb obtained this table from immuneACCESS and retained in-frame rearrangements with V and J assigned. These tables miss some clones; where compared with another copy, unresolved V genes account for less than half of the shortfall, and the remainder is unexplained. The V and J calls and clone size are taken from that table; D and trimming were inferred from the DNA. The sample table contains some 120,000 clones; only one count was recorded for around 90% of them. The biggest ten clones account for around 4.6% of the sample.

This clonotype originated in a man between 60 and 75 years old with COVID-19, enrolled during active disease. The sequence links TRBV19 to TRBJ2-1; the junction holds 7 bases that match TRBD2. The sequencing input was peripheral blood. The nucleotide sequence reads TGTGCCAGTAGTATCTTGGGGGGGGAGAATGAGCAGTTCTTC. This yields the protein CASSILGGENEQFF.